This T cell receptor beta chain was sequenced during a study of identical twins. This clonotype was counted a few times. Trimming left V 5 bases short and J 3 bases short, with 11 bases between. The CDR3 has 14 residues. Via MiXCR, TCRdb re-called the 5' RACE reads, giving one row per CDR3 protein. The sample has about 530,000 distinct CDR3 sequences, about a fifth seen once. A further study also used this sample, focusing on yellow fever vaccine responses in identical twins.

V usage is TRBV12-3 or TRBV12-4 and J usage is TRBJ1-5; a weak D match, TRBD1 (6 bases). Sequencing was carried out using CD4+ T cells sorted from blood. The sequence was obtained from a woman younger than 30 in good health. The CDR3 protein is CASSPGTPNQPQHF. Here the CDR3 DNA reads TGTGCCAGCAGTCCCGGGACACCCAATCAGCCCCAGCATTTT.